These T cell receptor beta chains were read from a single sample in a study of T cell changes during pregnancy in multiple sclerosis. Clones were sequenced by immunoSEQ multiplex PCR, and TCRdb holds only the in-frame ones, with some missing. The sample holds 50,000 to 55,000 clones, 80% to 95% seen once. Sequencing was performed on CD4+ T cells from peripheral blood mononuclear cells, taken in the third trimester of pregnancy. The source is a female donor with multiple sclerosis, enrolled in a pregnancy study. Each CDR3 is given with its conserved first and last residue. D genes are given only for firm matches. Part of the rows lack a size; the others show once, few, many or a class for expanded clones.

J gene	clone size	D gene	V gene	CDR3 protein	CDR3 DNA
TRBJ2-5	.	.	TRBV10-3	CAISEDNQETQYF	TGTGCCATCAGTGAGGACAACCAAGAGACCCAGTACTTC
TRBJ2-5	.	.	TRBV19	CASFPYRDSGQETQYF	TGTGCCAGTTTTCCCTACCGGGACTCAGGCCAAGAGACCCAGTACTTC
TRBJ2-3	.	.	TRBV19	CASGGGAGTDTQYF	TGTGCCAGCGGAGGGGGCGCAGGCACAGATACGCAGTATTTT
TRBJ2-5	.	.	TRBV19	CASSPILTKETQYF	TGTGCCAGTAGTCCGATCTTGACAAAAGAGACCCAGTACTTC
TRBJ1-4	.	.	TRBV15	CATSGRTDATNEKLFF	TGTGCCACCAGCGGAAGGACAGACGCAACTAATGAAAAACTGTTTTTT
TRBJ1-5	.	.	TRBV19	CASMGQISNQPQHF	TGTGCCAGTATGGGGCAGATTAGCAATCAGCCCCAGCATTTT
TRBJ2-1	.	TRBD1	TRBV7-3	CASSYSGDREQFF	TGTGCCAGCAGCTATTCAGGGGACAGAGAGCAGTTCTTC
TRBJ1-2	few	.	TRBV2	CASRDTLNYGYTF	TGTGCCAGCAGGGACACCCTTAACTATGGCTACACCTTC
TRBJ1-2	.	.	TRBV4-1	CASSSRVKGYTF	TGCGCCAGCAGCTCGAGGGTGAAGGGCTACACCTTC
TRBJ2-7	.	.	TRBV7-2	CASSFGDLYEQYF	TGTGCCAGCAGCTTCGGGGATTTGTACGAGCAGTACTTC
TRBJ2-7	.	.	TRBV18	CASSPDSRTAYEQYF	TGTGCCAGCTCACCAGATTCTAGGACAGCCTACGAGCAGTACTTC
TRBJ2-2	.	.	TRBV10-2	CASSDGWGANTGELFF	TGCGCCAGCAGTGATGGTTGGGGGGCGAACACCGGGGAGCTGTTTTTT
TRBJ1-2	.	TRBD1	TRBV5-6	CASSPGQGRNNYGYTF	TGTGCCAGCAGCCCGGGACAGGGGAGGAATAACTATGGCTACACCTTC
TRBJ1-1	.	.	TRBV5-1	CASSLVGADTEAFF	TGCGCCAGCAGCTTGGTTGGGGCTGACACTGAAGCTTTCTTT
TRBJ2-7	.	TRBD1	TRBV2	CASRDPGTGADEQYF	TGTGCCAGCAGGGACCCCGGGACAGGGGCCGACGAGCAGTACTTC
TRBJ1-5	.	.	TRBV2	CASSVGVGNQPQHF	TGTGCCAGCAGTGTAGGGGTTGGGAATCAGCCCCAGCATTTT
TRBJ1-5	.	.	TRBV27	CASSLSLAGKEPQHF	TGTGCCAGCAGTTTATCGTTGGCAGGGAAGGAGCCCCAGCATTTT
TRBJ2-2	.	TRBD2	TRBV19	CASSTGVVAGTTNTGELFF	TGTGCCAGTAGTACCGGGGTGGTAGCGGGGACTACTAACACCGGGGAGCTGTTTTTT
TRBJ1-1	.	.	TRBV5-1	CASSSTPFREPTYTEAFF	TGCGCCAGCAGCTCTACCCCTTTTCGGGAGCCAACTTACACTGAAGCTTTCTTT
TRBJ1-3	.	TRBD1	TRBV18	CASSPRTGVSGNTIYF	TGTGCCAGCTCACCACGGACAGGGGTCTCTGGAAACACCATATATTTT
TRBJ2-7	.	.	TRBV6-5	CASKRTANYEQYF	TGTGCCAGCAAACGGACAGCCAACTACGAGCAGTACTTC
TRBJ1-3	.	.	TRBV5-6	CASSFGGGYTIYF	TGTGCCAGCAGCTTCGGCGGTGGTTACACCATATATTTT
TRBJ2-5	.	TRBD2	TRBV7-8	CASSLVGGVPETQYF	TGTGCCAGCAGCTTAGTGGGAGGGGTGCCAGAGACCCAGTACTTC
TRBJ2-5	.	TRBD2	TRBV13	CASTLGLAGAKGTQYF	TGTGCCAGCACCTTGGGCCTAGCGGGGGCAAAGGGGACCCAGTACTTC
TRBJ1-3	once	.	TRBV9	CASSVDQGNTIYF	TGTGCCAGCAGCGTAGACCAGGGAAACACCATATATTTT
TRBJ2-2	.	TRBD1	TRBV30	CAWRGQLNTGELFF	TGTGCCTGGAGGGGACAGTTGAACACCGGGGAGCTGTTTTTT
TRBJ2-7	.	.	TRBV19	CASREQNAYEQYF	TGTGCCAGTAGGGAGCAGAACGCCTACGAGCAGTACTTC
TRBJ1-2	.	.	TRBV7-9	CASSLARGGGYGYTF	TGTGCCAGCAGCTTAGCTCGGGGGGGCGGCTATGGCTACACCTTC
TRBJ2-1	.	TRBD1	TRBV6-5	CASSNRQGMGNEQFF	TGTGCCAGCAGTAATAGACAGGGAATGGGCAATGAGCAGTTCTTC
TRBJ2-7	.	TRBD1	TRBV5-1	CASSRQQGLDEQYF	TGCGCCAGCAGTCGGCAACAGGGGCTGGACGAGCAGTACTTC
TRBJ2-3	.	.	TRBV20-1	CSAGVDTQYF	TGCAGTGCCGGGGTAGATACGCAGTATTTT
TRBJ1-1	once	TRBD1	TRBV5-1	CASSRGQGKGMNTEAFF	TGCGCCAGCAGCCGCGGACAGGGGAAGGGGATGAACACTGAAGCTTTCTTT
TRBJ2-1	.	TRBD2	TRBV4-1	CASSPRLAGGESSYNEQFF	TGCGCCAGCAGCCCCAGACTAGCGGGGGGCGAAAGCTCCTACAATGAGCAGTTCTTC
TRBJ2-7	.	.	TRBV11-2	CASSKERAGTSYEQYF	TGTGCCAGCAGCAAAGAGAGGGCGGGGACCTCCTACGAGCAGTACTTC
TRBJ1-1	.	.	TRBV29-1	CSAVQGSTEAFF	TGCAGCGCCGTGCAGGGGTCCACTGAAGCTTTCTTT
TRBJ2-1	.	TRBD2	TRBV2	CASRIRDPGSGTSGGPSYNEQFF	TGTGCCAGCAGGATCAGAGATCCTGGTTCCGGGACTAGCGGGGGACCCAGCTACAATGAGCAGTTCTTC
TRBJ2-7	.	.	TRBV12-2	CASRSPRTGRYEQYF	TGTGCAAGTCGGTCCCCCCGGACAGGTAGGTACGAGCAGTACTTC
TRBJ2-2	.	.	TRBV11-1	CASSLRTSDTGELFF	TGTGCCAGCAGCTTACGAACATCAGACACCGGGGAGCTGTTTTTT
TRBJ2-3	.	TRBD2	TRBV5-1	CASRSTSGSTDTQYF	TGCGCCAGCAGGTCGACTAGCGGGAGCACAGATACGCAGTATTTT
TRBJ2-5	.	TRBD1	TRBV27	CASSHSDREKETQYF	TGTGCCAGCAGCCATTCCGACAGGGAGAAAGAGACCCAGTACTTC
TRBJ2-1	.	.	TRBV10-3	CAISEGGQGIYNEQFF	TGTGCCATCAGTGAGGGGGGTCAGGGGATCTACAATGAGCAGTTCTTC
TRBJ1-6	few	.	TRBV25-1	CASSEWRGPYNSPLHF	TGTGCCAGCAGTGAATGGCGAGGTCCATATAATTCACCCCTCCACTTT
TRBJ1-4	few	.	TRBV30	CALGGVAFDEKLFF	TGTGCCTTGGGGGGTGTGGCCTTCGATGAAAAACTGTTTTTT
TRBJ2-7	.	.	TRBV12-1	CASSWELAGNHEQYF	TGTGCCAGCAGCTGGGAACTAGCGGGGAACCACGAGCAGTACTTC
TRBJ1-2	.	TRBD1	TRBV11-2	CASSEDRDYGYTF	TGTGCCAGCAGCGAGGACAGGGACTATGGCTACACCTTC
TRBJ2-7	.	.	TRBV20-1	CSASRGYEQYF	TGCAGTGCTAGCAGAGGTTACGAGCAGTACTTC
TRBJ2-7	.	.	TRBV5-1	CASSFRVAGSYEQYF	TGCGCCAGCAGCTTTCGGGTAGCTGGGTCCTACGAGCAGTACTTC
TRBJ1-1	.	.	TRBV19	CASTTREKRTEAFF	TGTGCCAGTACTACCAGGGAAAAGAGGACTGAAGCTTTCTTT
TRBJ2-1	.	.	TRBV18	CASSPRVAGNNEQFF	TGTGCCAGCTCACCACGAGTGGCAGGTAACAATGAGCAGTTCTTC
TRBJ1-5	.	TRBD1	TRBV2	CASSAWTGGNQPQHF	TGTGCCAGCAGTGCCTGGACAGGAGGCAATCAGCCCCAGCATTTT
TRBJ1-2	.	TRBD1	TRBV4-1	CASSQTGTGYGYTF	TGCGCCAGCAGCCAGACCGGGACAGGCTATGGCTACACCTTC
TRBJ1-3	.	.	TRBV2	CASKLGQPGSTIYF	TGTGCCAGCAAACTAGGGCAGCCCGGTTCCACCATATATTTT
TRBJ2-7	once	TRBD2	TRBV25-1	CASSGAGGYEQYF	TGTGCCAGCAGTGGGGCGGGGGGCTACGAGCAGTACTTC
TRBJ1-5	.	.	TRBV6-1	CASSTGWNQPQHF	TGTGCCAGCAGTACAGGGTGGAATCAGCCCCAGCATTTT
TRBJ2-5	.	TRBD2	TRBV15	CATSGGLAGAEETQYF	TGTGCCACCAGCGGGGGACTAGCGGGGGCGGAAGAGACCCAGTACTTC
TRBJ1-5	.	.	TRBV2	CASSEQGGNQPQHF	TGTGCCAGCAGTGAACAGGGCGGCAATCAGCCCCAGCATTTT
TRBJ2-1	.	TRBD1	TRBV12-5	CATLTGGSYNEQFF	TGTGCTACACTTACAGGGGGCTCCTACAATGAGCAGTTCTTC
TRBJ2-3	.	.	TRBV5-4	CASTGPGLPTDTQYF	TGTGCCAGCACTGGCCCGGGACTGCCGACAGATACGCAGTATTTT
TRBJ2-2	.	TRBD2	TRBV5-5	CASSVSSGGPANTGELFF	TGTGCCAGCAGTGTGTCTAGCGGGGGTCCCGCGAACACCGGGGAGCTGTTTTTT
TRBJ1-1	.	.	TRBV5-1	CASREGRAEAFF	TGCGCCAGCAGAGAGGGGAGGGCTGAAGCTTTCTTT